This T cell receptor beta chain was sequenced during a study of T cell responses to AZD1222 COVID-19 vaccine. V lost 0 bases, J lost 12 bases, and 14 bases lay in between. CDR1 and CDR2 from the germline V gene are SGHVS and FQNEAQ. The CDR3 sequence is 13 residues long. As concerns this clone: Its antigen is unidentified.

Study results and limitations: Across the whole spike, CD4 TCRs peaked at regions 160-218 and 743-854. In the spike-specific TCR repertoire, nearly half reportedly target unmutated variant regions.

Generated by immunoSEQ multiplex PCR, the TCRdb table keeps only in-frame clones and is missing some. This table holds roughly 160,000 clones, around 88% found once. Sample: peripheral blood, taken 28 days after the second AZD1222 dose. This chain joins TRBV7-8 and TRBJ1-2; D is perhaps TRBD1 (6 bases). This receptor was taken from an adult who received the AZD1222 COVID-19 vaccine. For the CDR3, the DNA is TGTGCCAGCAGCTTAGCGGGGGGGCGTGAGCACACCTTC. This gives the protein CASSLAGGREHTF. Based on the CDR3 plus reference TRBV7-8 and TRBJ1-2, the full variable domain is GAGVSQSPRYKVAKRGQDVALRCDPISGHVSLFWYQQALGQGPEFLTYFQNEAQLDKSGLPSDRFFAERPEGSVSTLKIQRTQQEDSAVYLCASSLAGGREHTFGSGTRLTVV.